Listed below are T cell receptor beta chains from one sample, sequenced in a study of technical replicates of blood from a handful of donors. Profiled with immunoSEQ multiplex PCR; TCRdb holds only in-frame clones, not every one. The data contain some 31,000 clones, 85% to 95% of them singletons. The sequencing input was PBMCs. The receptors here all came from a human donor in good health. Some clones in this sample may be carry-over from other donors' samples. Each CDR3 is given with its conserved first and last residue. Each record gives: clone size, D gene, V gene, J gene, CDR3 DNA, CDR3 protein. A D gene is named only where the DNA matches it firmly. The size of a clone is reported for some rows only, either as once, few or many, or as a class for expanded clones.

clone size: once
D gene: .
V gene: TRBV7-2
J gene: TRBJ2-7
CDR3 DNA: TGTGCCAGCAGCCCGGTCGCCGGGGGGCCGGGTGAGCAGTACTTC
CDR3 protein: CASSPVAGGPGEQYF

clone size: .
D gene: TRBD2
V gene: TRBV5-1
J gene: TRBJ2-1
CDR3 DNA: TGCGCCAGCAGCTTGGAAGCGGGAGAGTACAATGAGCAGTTCTTC
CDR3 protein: CASSLEAGEYNEQFF

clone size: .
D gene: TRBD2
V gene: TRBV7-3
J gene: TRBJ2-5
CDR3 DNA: TGTGCCAGCAGCTTAAAATGGTCAGCTAGCGGTATTCAGCAAGAGACCCAGTACTTC
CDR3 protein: CASSLKWSASGIQQETQYF

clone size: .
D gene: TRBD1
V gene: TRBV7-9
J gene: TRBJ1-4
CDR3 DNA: TGTGCCACCGGACAGGGCGGAAATAATGAAAAACTGTTTTTT
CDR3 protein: CATGQGGNNEKLFF

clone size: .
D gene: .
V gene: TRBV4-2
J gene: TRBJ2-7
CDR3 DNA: TGTGCCAGCAGCCAAGATATTGGGCTCTACGAGCAGTACTTC
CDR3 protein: CASSQDIGLYEQYF

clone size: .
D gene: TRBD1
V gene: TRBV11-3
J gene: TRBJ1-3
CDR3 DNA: TGTGCCAGCAGCTTAGGGGAACCCGGACAGGCAGCGGACACCATATATTTT
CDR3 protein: CASSLGEPGQAADTIYF

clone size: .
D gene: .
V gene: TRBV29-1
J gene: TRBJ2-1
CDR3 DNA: TGCAGCGTTGGCGGCTGGTACAATGAGCAGTTCTTC
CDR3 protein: CSVGGWYNEQFF

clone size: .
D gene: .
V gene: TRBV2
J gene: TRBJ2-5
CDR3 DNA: TGTGCCAGCAGTGTTCTCGGGGTCATTGAGACCCAGTACTTC
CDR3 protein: CASSVLGVIETQYF

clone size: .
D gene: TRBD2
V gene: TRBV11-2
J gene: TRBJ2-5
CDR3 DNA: TGTGCCAGCAGCCCCGGTCTAGCGGGAGGGCCGGGGGAGACCCAGTACTTC
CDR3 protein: CASSPGLAGGPGETQYF

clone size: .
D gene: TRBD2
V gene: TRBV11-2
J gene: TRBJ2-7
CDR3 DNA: TGTGCCAGCAGCTTAGGACTAGCGAACGGCGAGCAGTACTTC
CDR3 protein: CASSLGLANGEQYF

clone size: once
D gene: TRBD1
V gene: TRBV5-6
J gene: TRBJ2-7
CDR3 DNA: TGTGCCAGCAGCGCAGGGGGCTCCTACGAGCAGTACTTC
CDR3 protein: CASSAGGSYEQYF

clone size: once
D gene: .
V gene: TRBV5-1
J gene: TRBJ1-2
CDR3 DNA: TGCGCCAGCAGCTTCGGGCAGGGGACCAACTATGGCTACACCTTC
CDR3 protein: CASSFGQGTNYGYTF

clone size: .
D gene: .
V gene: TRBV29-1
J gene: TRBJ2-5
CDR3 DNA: TGCAGCGTTGAACAGGGGACGGAGACCCAGTACTTC
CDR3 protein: CSVEQGTETQYF

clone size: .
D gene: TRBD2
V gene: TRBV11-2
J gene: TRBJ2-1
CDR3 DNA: TGTGCCAGCAGCGGAAGCGGGGGACCTGAGCAGTTCTTC
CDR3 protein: CASSGSGGPEQFF

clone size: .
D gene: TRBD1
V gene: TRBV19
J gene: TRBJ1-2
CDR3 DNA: TGTGCCAGTAGACAGGGGGAAAACTATGGCTACACCTTC
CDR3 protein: CASRQGENYGYTF

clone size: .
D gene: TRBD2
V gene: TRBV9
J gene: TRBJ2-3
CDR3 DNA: TGTGCCAGCAGCGCTGGACTAGCGGGCCGACATGCCCAGAGCACAGATACGCAGTATTTT
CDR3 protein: CASSAGLAGRHAQSTDTQYF

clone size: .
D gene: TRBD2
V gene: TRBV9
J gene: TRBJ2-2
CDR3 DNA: TGTGCCAGCAGCCAAACTAGCGGTGAGCTGTTTTTT
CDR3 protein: CASSQTSGELFF

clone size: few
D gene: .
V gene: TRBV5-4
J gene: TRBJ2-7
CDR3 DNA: TGTGCCAGCAGCTTGGACAGGGTCTCCTACGAGCAGTACTTC
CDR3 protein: CASSLDRVSYEQYF

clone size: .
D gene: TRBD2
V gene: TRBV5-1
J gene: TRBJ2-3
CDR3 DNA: TGCGCCAGCAGCTTGAGTGGGACTAGCGGGGCAGGTTCAGATACGCAGTATTTT
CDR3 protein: CASSLSGTSGAGSDTQYF

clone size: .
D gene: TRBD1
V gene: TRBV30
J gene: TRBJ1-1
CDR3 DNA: TGTGCCTGGAGTGACCCGGGACAGGGGAGCACTGAAGCTTTCTTT
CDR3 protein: CAWSDPGQGSTEAFF

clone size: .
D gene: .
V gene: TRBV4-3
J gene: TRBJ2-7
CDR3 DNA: TGCGCCAGCAGCCAGATACAGGATACTCCCTACGAGCAGTACTTC
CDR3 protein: CASSQIQDTPYEQYF

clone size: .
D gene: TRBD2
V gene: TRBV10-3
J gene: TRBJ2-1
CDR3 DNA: TGTGCCATCCCCCTGACTAGCGGGGGGCCAGGTCTGTCCTACAATGAGCAGTTCTTC
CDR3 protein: CAIPLTSGGPGLSYNEQFF

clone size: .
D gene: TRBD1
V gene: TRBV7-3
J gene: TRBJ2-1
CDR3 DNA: TGTGCCAGCAGCCAAGGACAGGGAGCCCACAATGAGCAGTTCTTC
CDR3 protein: CASSQGQGAHNEQFF

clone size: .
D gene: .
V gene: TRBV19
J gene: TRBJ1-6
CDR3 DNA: TGTGCCAGTAGTACCAAGGGACATACCCTCCACTTT
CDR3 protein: CASSTKGHTLHF

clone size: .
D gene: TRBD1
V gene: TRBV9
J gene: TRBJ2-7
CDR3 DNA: TGTGCCAGCAGCGTGACAGGGGAATCCTACGAGCAGTACTTC
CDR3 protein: CASSVTGESYEQYF

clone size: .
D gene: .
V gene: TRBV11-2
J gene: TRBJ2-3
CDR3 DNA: TGTGCCAGCAGCCCAGGGACATGGACAGATACGCAGTATTTT
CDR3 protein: CASSPGTWTDTQYF

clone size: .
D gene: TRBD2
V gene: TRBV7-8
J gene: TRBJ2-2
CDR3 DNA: TGTGCCAGCAGCTCTCGGATGGGGACTAGCGGGGGGGCTGGCACCGGGGAGCTGTTTTTT
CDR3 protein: CASSSRMGTSGGAGTGELFF

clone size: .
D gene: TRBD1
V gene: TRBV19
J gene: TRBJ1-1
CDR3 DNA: TGTGCCAGTAGTATAGCCAGGGGGCTTGTGAACACTGAAGCTTTCTTT
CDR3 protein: CASSIARGLVNTEAFF

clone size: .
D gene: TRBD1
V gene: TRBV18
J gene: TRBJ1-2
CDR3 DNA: TGTGCCAGCTCAAACGACAGGGTTGGCTACACCTTC
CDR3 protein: CASSNDRVGYTF

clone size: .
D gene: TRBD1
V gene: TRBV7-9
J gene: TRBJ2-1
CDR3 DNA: TGTGCCAGCAGCTTAGGGACAGGGGGCATCAATGAGCAGTTCTTC
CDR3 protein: CASSLGTGGINEQFF

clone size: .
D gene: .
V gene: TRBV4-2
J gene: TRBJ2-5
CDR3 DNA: TGTGCCAGCAGCCACGGGGGGCTACGCCCCGAAGAAGAGACCCAGTACTTC
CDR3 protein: CASSHGGLRPEEETQYF

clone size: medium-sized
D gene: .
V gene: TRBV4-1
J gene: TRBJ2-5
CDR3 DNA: TGCGCCAGCAGCCAAGTTACTAGCAGCTCAGAGACCCAGTACTTC
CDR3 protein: CASSQVTSSSETQYF

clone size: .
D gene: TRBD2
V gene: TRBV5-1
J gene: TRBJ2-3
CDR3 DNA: TGCGCCAGCAGCTTGGTTGGCGGGGGATTGACAGATACGCAGTATTTT
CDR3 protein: CASSLVGGGLTDTQYF

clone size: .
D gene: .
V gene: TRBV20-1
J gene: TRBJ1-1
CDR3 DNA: TGCAGCCTCGGAGGGACCACTGAAGCTTTCTTT
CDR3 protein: CSLGGTTEAFF

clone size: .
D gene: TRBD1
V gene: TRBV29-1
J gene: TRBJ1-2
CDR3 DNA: TGCAGCTTCCTAACAGGGGGCGGCGGCGGCTACACCTTC
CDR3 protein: CSFLTGGGGGYTF

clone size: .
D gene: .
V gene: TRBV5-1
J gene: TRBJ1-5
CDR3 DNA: TGCGCCAGCAGCCTAGGTCATATGGGGGGGGAGCCCCAGCATTTT
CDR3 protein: CASSLGHMGGEPQHF

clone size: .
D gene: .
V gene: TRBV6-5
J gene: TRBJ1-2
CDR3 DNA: TGTGCCAGCAGTTACCTCCGGGGAGGTACTAACTATGGCTACACCTTC
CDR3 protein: CASSYLRGGTNYGYTF

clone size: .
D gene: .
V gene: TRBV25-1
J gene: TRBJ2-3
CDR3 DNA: TGTGCCAGCAGTGACTGGGCTAGCGGAAGGGGGACAGATACGCAGTATTTT
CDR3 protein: CASSDWASGRGTDTQYF

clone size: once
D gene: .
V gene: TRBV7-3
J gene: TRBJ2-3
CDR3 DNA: TGTGCCAGCAGCCGAACAGAAGCCACAGATACGCAGTATTTT
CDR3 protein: CASSRTEATDTQYF

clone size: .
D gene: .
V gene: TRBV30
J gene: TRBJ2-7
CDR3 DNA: TGTGCCTGGAGTTCCGGACAGTCCTACGAGCAGTACTTC
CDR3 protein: CAWSSGQSYEQYF

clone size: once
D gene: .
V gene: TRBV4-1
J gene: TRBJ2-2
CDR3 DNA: TGCGCCAGCAGCCGGATTACAGGGTCCACCGGGGAGCTGTTTTTT
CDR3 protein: CASSRITGSTGELFF

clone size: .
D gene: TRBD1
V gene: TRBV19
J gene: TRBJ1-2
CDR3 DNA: TGTGCCAGTAGTATGGGACAGGGTCGAAGCTACACCTTC
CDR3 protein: CASSMGQGRSYTF

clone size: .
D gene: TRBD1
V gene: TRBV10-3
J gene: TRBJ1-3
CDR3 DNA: TGTGCCATCAGACCGGGACAGGACAGCTCTGGAAACACCATATATTTT
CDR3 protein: CAIRPGQDSSGNTIYF

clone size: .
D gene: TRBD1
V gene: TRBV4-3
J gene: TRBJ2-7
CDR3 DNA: TGCGCCAGCAGCCCCGACAGGGGTGGCGAGCAGTACTTC
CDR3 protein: CASSPDRGGEQYF

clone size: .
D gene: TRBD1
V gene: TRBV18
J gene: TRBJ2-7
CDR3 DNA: TGTGCCAGCTCACTCCGGGACAGGGACTACGAGCAGTACTTC
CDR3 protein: CASSLRDRDYEQYF

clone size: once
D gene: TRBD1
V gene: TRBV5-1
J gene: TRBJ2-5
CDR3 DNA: TGCGCCAGCAGCAGGGACAGGGGCCCCCAAGAGACCCAGTACTTC
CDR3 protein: CASSRDRGPQETQYF

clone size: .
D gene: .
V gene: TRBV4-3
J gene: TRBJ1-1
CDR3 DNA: TGCGCCAGCAGCCAAGATAGGAGCGGGGGATCAGAGTTGGGGACTGAAGCTTTCTTT
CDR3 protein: CASSQDRSGGSELGTEAFF

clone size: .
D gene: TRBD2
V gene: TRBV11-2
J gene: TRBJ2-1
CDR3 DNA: TGTGCCAGCAGGTCACCTAAGCGGGAGACCTACAATGAGCAGTTCTTC
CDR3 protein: CASRSPKRETYNEQFF

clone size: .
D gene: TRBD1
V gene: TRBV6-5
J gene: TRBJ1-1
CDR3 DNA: TGTGCCAGCAGTCCGGGGACAGGGGAGACTGAAGCTTTCTTT
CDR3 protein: CASSPGTGETEAFF

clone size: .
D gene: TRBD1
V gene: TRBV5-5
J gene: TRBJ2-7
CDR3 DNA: TGTGCCAGCAGCTTGGGACAGGGCCCCTACGAGCAGTACTTC
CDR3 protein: CASSLGQGPYEQYF

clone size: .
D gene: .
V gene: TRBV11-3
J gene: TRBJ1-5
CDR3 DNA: TGTGCCAGCCTAATCGAGCCCCAGCATTTT
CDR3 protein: CASLIEPQHF

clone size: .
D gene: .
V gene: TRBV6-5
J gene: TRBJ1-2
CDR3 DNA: TGTGCCACCCTTAGTGCCGGCTACACCTTC
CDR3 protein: CATLSAGYTF

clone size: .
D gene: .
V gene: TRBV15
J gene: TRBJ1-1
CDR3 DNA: TGTGCCACCAGCAGAGAGAGAGGGAACACTGAAGCTTTCTTT
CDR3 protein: CATSRERGNTEAFF

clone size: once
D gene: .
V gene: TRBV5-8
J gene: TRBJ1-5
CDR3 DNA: TGTGCCAGCAGCTTGGGACAGGCCCCGTCTAGCAATCAGCCCCAGCATTTT
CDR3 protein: CASSLGQAPSSNQPQHF

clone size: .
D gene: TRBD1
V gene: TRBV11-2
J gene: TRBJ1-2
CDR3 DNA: TGTGCCAGCAGCCGGACGACAGGGCGTCATCCGTATGGCTACACCTTC
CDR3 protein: CASSRTTGRHPYGYTF

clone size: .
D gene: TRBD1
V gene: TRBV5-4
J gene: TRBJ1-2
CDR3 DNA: TGTGCCAGCAGCTCGGGACAGAACTATGGCTACACCTTC
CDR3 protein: CASSSGQNYGYTF

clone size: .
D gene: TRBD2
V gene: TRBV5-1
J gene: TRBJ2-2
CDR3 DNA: TGCGCCAGCAGCAAAAGCCCGGGACTAGGAACCGGGGAGCTGTTTTTT
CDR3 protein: CASSKSPGLGTGELFF

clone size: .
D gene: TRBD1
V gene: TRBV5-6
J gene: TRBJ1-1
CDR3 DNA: TGTGCCAGCAGCCCTCCCGACAGGGTGAACACTGAAGCTTTCTTT
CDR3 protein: CASSPPDRVNTEAFF

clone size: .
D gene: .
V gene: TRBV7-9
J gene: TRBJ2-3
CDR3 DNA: TGTGCCAGCAGCTTAGGCATCCCAGCAGATACGCAGTATTTT
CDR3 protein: CASSLGIPADTQYF

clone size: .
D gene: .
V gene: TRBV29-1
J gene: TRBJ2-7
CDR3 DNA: TGCAGCGTTCTGGGCAGGCCCTACGAGCAGTACTTC
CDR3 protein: CSVLGRPYEQYF